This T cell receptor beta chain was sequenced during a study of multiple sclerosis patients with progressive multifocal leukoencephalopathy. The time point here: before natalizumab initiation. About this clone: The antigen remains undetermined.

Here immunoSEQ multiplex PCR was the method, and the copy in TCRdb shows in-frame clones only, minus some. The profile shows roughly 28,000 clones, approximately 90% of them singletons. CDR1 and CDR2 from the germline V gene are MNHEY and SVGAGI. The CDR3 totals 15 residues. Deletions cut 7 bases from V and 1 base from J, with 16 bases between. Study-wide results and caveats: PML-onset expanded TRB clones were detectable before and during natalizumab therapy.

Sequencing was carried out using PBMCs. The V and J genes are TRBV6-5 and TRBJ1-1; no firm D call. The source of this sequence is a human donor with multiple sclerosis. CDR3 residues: CASIPWEGSNTEAFF. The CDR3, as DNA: TGTGCCAGCATTCCTTGGGAAGGGTCGAACACTGAAGCTTTCTTT.